Each of the 31 T cell receptor beta chains below was sequenced from the same sample in a study of monozygotic twins with inflammatory bowel disease. TCRdb reprocessed the 5' RACE reads and reports one entry per CDR3 protein, with no DNA. This table holds over 350,000 distinct CDR3 sequences. Sequenced: blood. The receptors here all came from a human donor with ulcerative colitis or Crohn's disease, or a healthy co-twin of an affected twin (not recorded which).

V and J are TRBV3-1 and TRBJ2-1; TCRdb's D call, TRBD2, is unchecked because there is no DNA. Germline CDR1 reads LGHDT; CDR2 reads YNNKEL (reference sequence). CDR3 length: 17 residues. CDR3: CASSQEVGTNWLDEQFF.

The chain employs TRBV10-3 and TRBJ1-1. The CDR3 totals 14 residues. The germline gives CDR1 ENHRY, CDR2 SYGVKD. The CDR3 is CAISEFIGDTEAFF.

V is TRBV6-5 and J is TRBJ2-7; as DNA is missing, the TRBD1 call by TCRdb cannot be tested. In germline, CDR1 is MNHEY, CDR2 SVGAGI. The CDR3 loop spans 14 amino acids. The CDR3 reads CASSYGGFSGGQYF.

The V and J genes are TRBV7-3 and TRBJ2-1; the TCRdb call, TRBD1, lacks DNA for checking. From germline, CDR1 is SGHTA and CDR2 FQGTGA. The length of the CDR3 is 15 residues. The CDR3 spells CASSMGPEGVREQFF.

The gene calls are TRBV7-6 and TRBJ2-2; TCRdb outputs TRBD2, but without DNA this stays unchecked. The CDR3 is 17 amino acids. Germline CDR1 reads SGHVS; CDR2 reads FNYEAQ. CDR3 sequence: CASSPRTSGGRTGELFF.

The chain employs TRBV28 and TRBJ2-7; TCRdb indicates TRBD1, and absent DNA this call remains unverified. The CDR3 loop spans 14 amino acids. Germline V lookup: CDR1 MDHEN, CDR2 SYDVKM. CDR3 amino acids: CASSYRGETYEQYF.

The gene calls are TRBV11-2 and TRBJ2-7; there is no DNA to check the TCRdb D call of TRBD1. The CDR3 contains 14 residues. CDR1 is SGHAT, CDR2 FQNNGV, per germline. The CDR3: CASSLGTRVHEQYF.

V and J are TRBV6-6 and TRBJ1-1; TCRdb reports TRBD1, a call that lacks DNA to check it against. Per germline, CDR1 MNHNY and CDR2 SVGAGI (reference sequence). The CDR3 has 14 residues. CDR3 sequence: CASSYSVPTGEAFF.

This chain uses TRBV11-2 with TRBJ2-7; lacking DNA, the TRBD1 call made by TCRdb goes unchecked. The CDR3 is made up of 12 amino acids. Germline assignment: CDR1 SGHAT and CDR2 FQNNGV. CDR3 sequence reads: CASSLEWGRVGF.

V usage is TRBV2 and J usage is TRBJ2-1; the TRBD2 assignment by TCRdb is unverifiable without DNA. CDR1 and CDR2 (germline): SNHLY, FYNNEI. The CDR3 totals 15 residues. The CDR3 here is CASCRLAGGYNEQFF.

This chain uses TRBV7-3 with TRBJ2-7; TCRdb names TRBD1, which stays unverified in the absence of DNA. The CDR3 is 18 amino acids. In germline, CDR1 is SGHTA, CDR2 FQGTGA. The CDR3 sequence is CASSSYNNPGRASYEQYF.

The rearrangement links TRBV19 to TRBJ1-2. Germline-derived CDR1 and CDR2 are LNHDA and SQIVND (reference sequence). The CDR3 is made up of 17 amino acids. The CDR3 here is CASSTTPRDTSGYGYTF.

The chain combines TRBV6-2 or TRBV6-3 with TRBJ2-2; the D call from TCRdb, TRBD1, cannot be confirmed without DNA. Germline assignment: CDR1 MNHEY and CDR2 SVGEGT. This CDR3 has 17 residues. The CDR3: CASSYHWDSTNTGELFF.

The chain uses TRBV4-3 and TRBJ1-4; TCRdb's D call of TRBD1 is untestable without DNA. The V gene's germline CDR1 is LGHNA and CDR2 YSLEER. This CDR3 is 16 amino acids long. The chain's CDR3 is CASSQRTGATNEKLFF.

V and J are TRBV7-8 and TRBJ2-7. CDR1 SGHVS and CDR2 FQNEAQ come from the germline V gene. This CDR3 spans 14 amino acids. This chain's CDR3 is CASSLRQEPYEQYF. Using reference TRBV7-8 and TRBJ2-7 for the parts outside the CDR3, the full variable domain is GAGVSQSPRYKVAKRGQDVALRCDPISGHVSLFWYQQALGQGPEFLTYFQNEAQLDKSGLPSDRFFAERPEGSVSTLKIQRTQQEDSAVYLCASSLRQEPYEQYFGPGTRLTVT.

The gene calls are TRBV6-2 or TRBV6-3 and TRBJ1-5; TCRdb selects TRBD1, and the lack of DNA leaves this call unchecked. This CDR3 has 16 residues. CDR1 is MNHEY, CDR2 SVGEGT, per germline. The CDR3 protein is CASSVRDRDSGQPQHF.

The chain couples TRBV20-1 to TRBJ1-1; the D call of TRBD1 rests on TCRdb alone, since no DNA is present to check it. CDR3 size: 11 residues. In germline, CDR1 is DFQATT, CDR2 SNEGSKA (reference sequence). The CDR3 sequence: CSASRVTEAFF.

The V gene is TRBV27, the J gene TRBJ2-4; TCRdb names TRBD2, which stays unverified in the absence of DNA. This CDR3 has 16 residues. CDR1 and CDR2 (germline): MNHEY, SMNVEV (reference sequence). CDR3: CASSLLAGLAKNIQYF.

V is TRBV7-2 and J is TRBJ1-1; the TCRdb D gene call, TRBD1, has no DNA to confirm it. Germline loops: CDR1 SGHTA, CDR2 FQGNSA. The CDR3 runs 14 residues. CDR3 loop: CASSNYRGNTEAFF.

V and J are TRBV4-1 and TRBJ1-3; the D call of TRBD1 rests on TCRdb alone, since no DNA is present to check it. Germline CDR1 MGHRA, CDR2 YSYEKL. There are 17 residues in the CDR3. The CDR3 spells CASSQELGQYSGNTIYF.

The CDR3: CASSPPEGYNSPLHF. The chain carries TRBV18 and TRBJ1-6; TCRdb gives TRBD1 as the D gene, but with no DNA this cannot be confirmed. Germline-derived CDR1 and CDR2 are KGHSH and LQKENI. The CDR3 has 15 residues.

V and J are TRBV4-1 and TRBJ2-3; TCRdb gives TRBD1 as the D gene, but with no DNA this cannot be confirmed. This CDR3 has 14 amino acids. Looked up from germline, CDR1 is MGHRA and CDR2 is YSYEKL. The CDR3 is CASSHSGGSDTQYF.

The genes are TRBV19 and TRBJ2-1; with no DNA, the TCRdb D assignment of TRBD2 cannot be verified. Germline V gives CDR1 LNHDA, CDR2 SQIVND (reference sequence). The length of the CDR3 is 13 residues. The chain's CDR3 is CASSASLIDEQFF.

This rearrangement joins TRBV4-3 to TRBJ2-2; no DNA is available, so the TRBD2 call from TCRdb remains unchecked. The CDR3 is made up of 16 amino acids. The germline CDR1 and CDR2 sequences are LGHNA and YSLEER. The CDR3 loop is CASSHHISGRPGELFF.

This sequence joins TRBV7-3 and TRBJ2-5; lacking DNA, the TRBD1 call made by TCRdb goes unchecked. Germline V gives CDR1 SGHTA, CDR2 FQGTGA. CDR3 length: 16 residues. The CDR3 reads CASSIRPGPKQETQYF.

The V gene is TRBV25-1, the J gene TRBJ2-5; TCRdb's D call, TRBD1, is unchecked because there is no DNA. Looked up from germline, CDR1 is MGHDK and CDR2 is SYGVNS. The CDR3 spans 16 residues. CDR3 amino acids: CASSSNRGFTRETQYF.

The V gene is TRBV5-1, the J gene TRBJ1-6; lacking DNA, the TRBD1 call made by TCRdb goes unchecked. The CDR3 spans 13 residues. Germline CDR1 is SGHRS and CDR2 is YFSETQ. The CDR3 here is CASSRDLGSPLHF.

The V gene is TRBV27, the J gene TRBJ1-6. This CDR3 has 16 amino acids. Germline CDR1 MNHEY, CDR2 SMNVEV (reference sequence). The CDR3 loop reads CASSLTQTKNYSPLHF.

This chain links TRBV20-1 with TRBJ2-1; the TRBD2 assignment by TCRdb is unverifiable without DNA. The length of the CDR3 is 14 residues. Looked up from germline, CDR1 is DFQATT and CDR2 is SNEGSKA (reference sequence). The CDR3 here is CSASLSGWYNEQFF.

The rearrangement uses TRBV11-2 and TRBJ2-5; TCRdb calls TRBD2, which cannot be checked without DNA. CDR3 length equals 14 residues. Germline lookup yields CDR1 SGHAT and CDR2 FQNNGV. This CDR3 is CASSSTRVQETQYF. The whole variable domain, filled in from reference TRBV11-2 and TRBJ2-5, reads EAGVAQSPRYKIIEKRQSVAFWCNPISGHATLYWYQQILGQGPKLLIQFQNNGVVDDSQLPKDRFSAERLKGVDSTLKIQPAKLEDSAVYLCASSSTRVQETQYFGPGTRLLVL.

This chain links TRBV20-1 with TRBJ2-1. The V gene's germline CDR1 is DFQATT and CDR2 SNEGSKA (reference sequence). The CDR3 contains 17 residues. This chain's CDR3 is CSASDSLRGRSYNEQFF.